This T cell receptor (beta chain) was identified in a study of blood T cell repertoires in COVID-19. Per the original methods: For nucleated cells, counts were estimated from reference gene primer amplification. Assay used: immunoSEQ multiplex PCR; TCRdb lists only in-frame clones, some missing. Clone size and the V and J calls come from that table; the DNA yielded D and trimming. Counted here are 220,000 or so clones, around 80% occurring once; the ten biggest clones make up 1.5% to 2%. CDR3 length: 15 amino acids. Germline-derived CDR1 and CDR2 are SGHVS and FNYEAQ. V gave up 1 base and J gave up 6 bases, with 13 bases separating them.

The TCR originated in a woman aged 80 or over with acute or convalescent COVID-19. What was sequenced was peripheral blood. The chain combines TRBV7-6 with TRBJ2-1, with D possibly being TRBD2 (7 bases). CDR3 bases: TGTGCCAGCAGCTTAGGAGGGGGGGGCTTCAATGAGCAGTTCTTC. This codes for CASSLGGGGFNEQFF.